This T cell receptor (beta chain) derives from a study of PD-L1 blockade in urothelial cancer. Study background: About 90% of the 29 patients comprised males who had bladder-origin urothelial cancer. Patients previously received 0 to 3 chemotherapy regimens. Blood underwent analysis 3 weeks (second dose) and 6 weeks after treatment began.

This CDR3 has 14 residues. The junction had 7 bases not matched to a gene; V was cut back by 4 bases and J by 5 bases. Per germline, CDR1 SGHDT and CDR2 YYEEEE. TCR analog templates of synthetic origin were spiked into each PCR. Clones were sequenced by immunoSEQ multiplex PCR, and TCRdb holds only the in-frame ones, with some missing. The sample lists about 50,000 clones; around nine tenths were seen once. The TCR originated in a man aged 60 to 75 with urothelial cancer. Sequencing was performed on PBMCs, taken around atezolizumab (anti-PD-L1) treatment. The chain links TRBV5-6 to TRBJ2-5; 8 nucleotides align to TRBD2. The CDR3 DNA sequence: TGTGCCAGCAGCCAGGGACTAGTGGGGGAGACCCAGTACTTC. It translates to CASSQGLVGETQYF.